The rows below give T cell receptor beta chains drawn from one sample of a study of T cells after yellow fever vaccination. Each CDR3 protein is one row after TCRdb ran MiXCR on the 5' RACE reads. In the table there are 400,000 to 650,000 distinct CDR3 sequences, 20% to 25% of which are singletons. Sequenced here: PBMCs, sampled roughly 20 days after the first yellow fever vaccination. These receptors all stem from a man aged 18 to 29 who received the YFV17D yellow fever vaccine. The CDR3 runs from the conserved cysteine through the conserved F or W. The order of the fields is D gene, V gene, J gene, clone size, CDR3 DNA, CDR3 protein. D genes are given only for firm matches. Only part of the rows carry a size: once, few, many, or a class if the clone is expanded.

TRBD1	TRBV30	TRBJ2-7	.	TGTGCCTGGAGTACCGACCCGACGCGAGACAGGGGGCACAACGAGCAGTACTTC	CAWSTDPTRDRGHNEQYF
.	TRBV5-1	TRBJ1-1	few	TGCGCCAGCAGCTTAGGGGGGGCGAACCTAGGCACTGAAGCTTTCTTT	CASSLGGANLGTEAFF
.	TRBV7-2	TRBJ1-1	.	TGTGCCAGCAGCTTATCAGGGAATGCGGGTGAAGCTTTCTTT	CASSLSGNAGEAFF
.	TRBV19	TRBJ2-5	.	TGTGCCAGTAGTACGACAGGAGACGGTGGGACCCAGTACTTC	CASSTTGDGGTQYF
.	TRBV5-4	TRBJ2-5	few	TGTGCCAGCAGCTGGGGTGGGGGGTCGGAGACCCAGTACTTC	CASSWGGGSETQYF
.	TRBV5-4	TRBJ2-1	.	TGTGCCAGCGGGGGGAGATTCGTTGGGGTCCCGATCTACAATGAGCAGTTCTTC	CASGGRFVGVPIYNEQFF
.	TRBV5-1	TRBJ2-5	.	TGCGCCAGCAGCTTGATATCGGGGTTGGAGACCCAGTACTTC	CASSLISGLETQYF
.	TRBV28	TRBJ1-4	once	TGTGCCACTACGACCCATACAGGGATGACTAATGAAAAACTGTTTTTT	CATTTHTGMTNEKLFF
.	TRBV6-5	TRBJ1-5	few	TGTGCCAGCAGTTGGTCGGTTTATAGCAATCAGCCCCAGCATTTT	CASSWSVYSNQPQHF
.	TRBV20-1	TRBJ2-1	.	TGCAGTGCTAGGAGGGGGTACAATGAGCAGTTCTTC	CSARRGYNEQFF
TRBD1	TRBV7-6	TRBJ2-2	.	TGTGCCAGCAGCTTAGTGCAAGGGACAGCCGGGGAGCTGTTTTTT	CASSLVQGTAGELFF
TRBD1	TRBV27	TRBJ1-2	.	TGTGCCAGCAGACCGACAGGGGGTGGGTATGGCTACACCTTC	CASRPTGGGYGYTF
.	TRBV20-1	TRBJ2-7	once	TGCAGTGCTAGGAGCTCGAGCTCCTACGAGCAGTACTTC	CSARSSSSYEQYF
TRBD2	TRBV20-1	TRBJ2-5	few	TGCAGTGCTAGGGATACCGGACTAGCGGGGCAAGAGACCCAGTACTTC	CSARDTGLAGQETQYF
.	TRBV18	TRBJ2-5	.	TGTGCCAGCTCACCTATCGCTAGCTCGGGCAAACAAGAGACCCAGTACTTC	CASSPIASSGKQETQYF
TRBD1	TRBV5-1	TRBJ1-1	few	TGCGCCAGCAGCGTCAGGGGGCGAAATACTGAAGCTTTCTTT	CASSVRGRNTEAFF
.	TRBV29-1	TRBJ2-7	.	TGCAGCGCCAGGACACCAACCACCTACGAGCAGTACTTC	CSARTPTTYEQYF
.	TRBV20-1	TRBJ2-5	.	TGCGCGGGGTTGGAGACCCAGTACTTC	CAGLETQYF
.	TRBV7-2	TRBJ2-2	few	TGTGCCAGCAGCGGGTACGACACCGGGGAGCTGTTTTTT	CASSGYDTGELFF
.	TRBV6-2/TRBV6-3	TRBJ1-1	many	TGTGCCAGCAGTTACCAGGGAGGGACTGAAGCTTTCTTT	CASSYQGGTEAFF
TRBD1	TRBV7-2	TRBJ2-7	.	TGTGCCAGCAGCTTAGCGACAGGGAACTACGAGCAGTACTTC	CASSLATGNYEQYF
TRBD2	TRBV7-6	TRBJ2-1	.	TGTGCCAGCAGCTTAGTGGCGGGGGGTGACAATGAGCAGTTCTTC	CASSLVAGGDNEQFF
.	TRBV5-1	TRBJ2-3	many	TGCGCCAGCAGCTTGGGATGGGGAGATACGCAGTATTTT	CASSLGWGDTQYF
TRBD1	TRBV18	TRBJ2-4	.	TGTGCCAGCTCACCACCGGACAGGGCCGGCATTCAGTACTTC	CASSPPDRAGIQYF
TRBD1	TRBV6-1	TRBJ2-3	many	TGTGCCAGCTCTAGTCAACGGACAGGGGGCGCAGATACGCAGTATTTT	CASSSQRTGGADTQYF
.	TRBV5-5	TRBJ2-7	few	TGTGCCAGCACCGGACTCGGGTGGAGCTCCTACGAGCAGTACTTC	CASTGLGWSSYEQYF
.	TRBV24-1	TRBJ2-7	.	TGTGCCACCAGTGACCGACTACCTCCCTACGAGCAGTACTTC	CATSDRLPPYEQYF
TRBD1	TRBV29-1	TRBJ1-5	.	TGCAGCGTTAGCGGACAGGGCGGGGAGCCCCAGCATTTT	CSVSGQGGEPQHF
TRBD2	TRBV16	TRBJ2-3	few	TGTGCCAGCAGCCAATCCCCTAGCGGGTACACAGATACGCAGTATTTT	CASSQSPSGYTDTQYF
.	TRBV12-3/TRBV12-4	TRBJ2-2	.	TGTGCCAGCAGACCCGGAAGTTCCGGGGAGCTGTTTTTT	CASRPGSSGELFF
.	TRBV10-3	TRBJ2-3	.	TGTGCCATCAGCACTAGCTACGACACAGATACGCAGTATTTT	CAISTSYDTDTQYF
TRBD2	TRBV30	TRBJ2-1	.	TGTGCCTGGAGTGGTAGCGGGGGATACAATGAGCAGTTCTTC	CAWSGSGGYNEQFF
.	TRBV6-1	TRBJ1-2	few	TGTGCCAGCAGCGAAGGCCAAGGTCCTTATGGCTACACCTTC	CASSEGQGPYGYTF
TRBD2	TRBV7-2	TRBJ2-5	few	TGTGCCAGCAGTTCTAGCGGGGGGAGAGAGACCCAGTACTTC	CASSSSGGRETQYF
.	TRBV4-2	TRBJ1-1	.	TGTGCCAGCAGCCAAGAGGGCAAAACCATGCGGCGGACTGAAGCTTTCTTT	CASSQEGKTMRRTEAFF
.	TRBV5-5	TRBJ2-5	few	TGTGCCAGCAGCTTGCAGAGGGCAGACTGGGAGACCCAGTACTTC	CASSLQRADWETQYF
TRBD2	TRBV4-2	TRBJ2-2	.	TGTGCCAGCAGCCAAGAACCCGGGTCTAGCGGCCGGGAGCTGTTTTTT	CASSQEPGSSGRELFF
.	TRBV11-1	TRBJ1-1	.	TGTGCCAGCAGCTTAGGCAGGGGTCTTTACAGACCTGAAGCTTTCTTT	CASSLGRGLYRPEAFF
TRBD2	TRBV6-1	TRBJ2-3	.	TGTGCCAGCAGTGCATGGACTAGCGGTACAGATACGCAGTATTTT	CASSAWTSGTDTQYF
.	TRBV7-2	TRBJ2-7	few	TGTGCCAGCAGCCGAGACAGGCCCTACGAGCAGTACTTC	CASSRDRPYEQYF
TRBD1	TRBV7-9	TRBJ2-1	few	TGTGCCAGCAGCTGGCAGGGCAGGGGGAAAAACAATGAGCAGTTCTTC	CASSWQGRGKNNEQFF
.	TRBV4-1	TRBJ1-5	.	TGCGCCAGCAGCCAAGGGGGTAGCTCGGGCAATCAGCCCCAGCATTTT	CASSQGGSSGNQPQHF
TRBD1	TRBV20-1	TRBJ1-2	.	TGCAGTGCTAGTTTCGAAGGGACAGGGGTTGGCTACACCTTC	CSASFEGTGVGYTF
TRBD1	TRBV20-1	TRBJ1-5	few	TGCAGTGCTAGAGTGACAGGGGGGTGGCCCCAGCATTTT	CSARVTGGWPQHF
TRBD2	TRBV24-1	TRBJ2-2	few	TGTGCCACCAGTGTTGCAGCGGGGGGACACACCGGGGAGCTGTTTTTT	CATSVAAGGHTGELFF
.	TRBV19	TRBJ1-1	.	TGTGCCAGTAAATGGGGGGACACTGAAGCTTTCTTT	CASKWGDTEAFF
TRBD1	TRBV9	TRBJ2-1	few	TGTGCCAGCAGCGTTACCGGACAGGGTAGGAATGAGCAGTTCTTC	CASSVTGQGRNEQFF
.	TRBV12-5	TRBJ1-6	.	TGTGCTAGTGGTTTGGAAGAAGATTCACCCCTCCACTTT	CASGLEEDSPLHF
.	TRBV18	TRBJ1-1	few	TGTGCCAGCTCACTGAACCCCACTGAAGCTTTCTTT	CASSLNPTEAFF
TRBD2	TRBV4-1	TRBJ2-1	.	TGCGCCAGCAGCCAACTACCCGGGACTAGCGGGGGGGCCCGGAATGAGCAGTTCTTC	CASSQLPGTSGGARNEQFF
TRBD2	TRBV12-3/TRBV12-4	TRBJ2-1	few	TGTGCCAGCAGTTTTCTAAGCGGGGGGCCAAGAAATGAGCAGTTCTTC	CASSFLSGGPRNEQFF
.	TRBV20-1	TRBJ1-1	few	TGCAGTGCGTCCCCGAACACTGAAGCTTTCTTT	CSASPNTEAFF
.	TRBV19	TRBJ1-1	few	TGTGCCAGTAGTATTAGGACAGAGAACACTGAAGCTTTCTTT	CASSIRTENTEAFF
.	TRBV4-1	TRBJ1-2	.	TGCGCCAGCAGCCAAGTAGACAGTCATAACTATGGCTACACCTTC	CASSQVDSHNYGYTF
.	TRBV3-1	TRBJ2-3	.	TGTGCCAGCAGCCAAGGCTACCGAGATACGCAGTATTTT	CASSQGYRDTQYF
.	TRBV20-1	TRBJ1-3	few	TGCAGTGCTAGCGACCTACGACAGAGCTCTGGAAACACCATATATTTT	CSASDLRQSSGNTIYF
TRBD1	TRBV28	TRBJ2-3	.	TGTGCCAGCAGCCCCGCCGGACAGGGGAGGACAGATACGCAGTATTTT	CASSPAGQGRTDTQYF
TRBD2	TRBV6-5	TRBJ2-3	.	TGTGCCAGCAGTTACTCGTCATCTAGCGGGGGGGCTGGCACGCAGTATTTT	CASSYSSSSGGAGTQYF
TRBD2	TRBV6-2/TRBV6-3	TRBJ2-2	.	TGTGCCAGCAGTCCGACCCCGGGGGGGAACACCGGGGAGCTGTTTTTT	CASSPTPGGNTGELFF
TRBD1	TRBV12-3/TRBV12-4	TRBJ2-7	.	TGTGCCAGCAGTTTAATTTTCGGGACAGGTCCCTACGAGCAGTACTTC	CASSLIFGTGPYEQYF